Below are 32 T cell receptor beta chains sequenced from a single sample in a study of cytomegalovirus exposure and HLA in healthy donors (dated by TCRdb to about 2017). Libraries were prepared through the immunoSEQ multiplex PCR assay. For the multiplex PCR, a mixture combining 60 forward primers for TCR Vbeta segments and 13 reverse primers for TCR Jbeta segments was used. Entries here come from immuneACCESS through TCRdb and include only in-frame sequences with V and J called. Some clones fail to appear in such tables; in the studies checked, an unresolved V gene covers under half of the shortfall, and the cause of the remainder is unknown. The sample profile shows over 25,000 clones; 70% of them were found once. The ten top clones hold 4% to 4.5% of the sample. The sequenced material came from PBMCs. The receptors were gathered from a woman between 45 and 60 years old in good health and CMV-seronegative.

The rearrangement joins TRBV6-5 to TRBJ1-1, with D uncertain. Between the trimmed V and J ends, which lost 5 bases and 4 bases, there was a span of 14 bases. CDR1 and CDR2 (germline): MNHEY, SVGAGI. This CDR3 spans 14 amino acids. CDR3: CASSNPGEGTEAFF. In DNA form, the CDR3 reads TGTGCCAGCAGTAATCCAGGCGAGGGCACTGAAGCTTTCTTT.

The chain has TRBV29-1 and TRBJ2-5; D remains unclear. V lost 0 bases, J lost 2 bases, and 10 bases lay in between. In germline, CDR1 is SQVTM, CDR2 ANQGSEA. The CDR3 extends over 14 amino acids. CDR3 bases: TGCAGCGTTGAAGATGCGAACGAGCAAGAGACCCAGTACTTC. Translating gives CSVEDANEQETQYF.

The J gene is TRBJ2-7, the V gene TRBV18, with D perhaps matching TRBD1 (6 bases). CDR3 length: 15 amino acids. The germline V gene encodes CDR1 KGHSH and CDR2 LQKENI. Between the trimmed V and J ends, which lost 3 bases and 3 bases, there was a span of 15 bases. CDR3 sequence: CASSPWTAKDYEQYF. The CDR3 DNA follows: TGTGCCAGCTCACCTTGGACAGCCAAAGACTACGAGCAGTACTTC.

J is TRBJ2-2 and V is TRBV29-1; D perhaps matches TRBD1 (5 bases). Trimming shortened V by 4 bases and J by 7 bases, and 13 bases separated the two germline ends. The CDR3 loop spans 13 amino acids. Germline V gene data show CDR1 as SQVTM and CDR2 as ANQGSEA. Written as DNA, the CDR3 is TGCAGCGTTGGGCTAGGGCAGGGCGGGGAGCTGTTTTTT. Protein sequence: CSVGLGQGGELFF.

V and J are TRBV6-5 and TRBJ2-2, with TRBD1 matching over 9 bases. J lost 6 bases, V lost 0 bases, and 5 bases had no gene match. Germline-derived CDR1 and CDR2 are MNHEY and SVGAGI. The length of the CDR3 is 16 residues. The CDR3 loop reads CASSYSQGARAGELFF. The CDR3 DNA sequence: TGTGCCAGCAGTTACTCACAGGGGGCGAGGGCCGGGGAGCTGTTTTTT.

This chain links TRBV7-9 with TRBJ1-2; weak D call: TRBD1 (6 bases). This CDR3 comprises 18 residues. Germline loops: CDR1 SEHNR, CDR2 FQNEAQ (reference sequence). Trimming left V 5 bases short and J 3 bases short, with 25 bases between. The CDR3 coding sequence is TGTGCCAGCAGCCACCCGACGTTGGATCAGGGGAACTACTATGGCTACACCTTC. Translated: CASSHPTLDQGNYYGYTF.

This chain links TRBV6-6 with TRBJ2-5; 12 bases align to TRBD2. The germline CDR1 and CDR2 sequences are MNHNY and SVGAGI (reference sequence). This CDR3 spans 16 amino acids. V shed 2 bases and J 5 bases; nucleotides not matched to a gene: 6. As DNA, the CDR3 is TGTGCCAGCAGTTACCCCGGACTAGCGGGGACGGAGACCCAGTACTTC. Amino acids: CASSYPGLAGTETQYF.

V usage is TRBV9 and J usage is TRBJ2-5; 9 bases match TRBD1. Trimming took 2 bases from V and 7 from J; bases not matched to a gene: 9. The CDR3 runs 15 residues. Germline assignment: CDR1 SGDLS and CDR2 YYNGEE. For the CDR3, the DNA is TGTGCCAGCAGCGTGGATGGGACAGGGAAGGGGACCCAGTACTTC. Amino acids: CASSVDGTGKGTQYF.

The CDR3 spells CASSLVRSSTDTQYF. The CDR3 nucleotides read TGTGCCAGCAGCTTAGTTCGGTCTAGCACAGATACGCAGTATTTT. The chain joins TRBV7-6 to TRBJ2-3; D unresolved. The CDR3 has 15 amino acids. V was cut by 1 base and J by 0 bases, with 8 bases left in between. Germline values: CDR1 SGHVS, CDR2 FNYEAQ. Drawing the rest from reference TRBV7-6 and TRBJ2-3, the complete variable domain is GAGVSQSPRYKVTKRGQDVALRCDPISGHVSLYWYRQALGQGPEFLTYFNYEAQQDKSGLPNDRFSAERPEGSISTLTIQRTEQRDSAMYRCASSLVRSSTDTQYFGPGTRLTVL.

This rearrangement joins TRBV28 to TRBJ1-1; tentatively, D is TRBD1 (5 bases). Deletions cut 7 bases from V and 5 bases from J, with 11 bases between. The CDR3 has 12 amino acids. Looked up from germline, CDR1 is MDHEN and CDR2 is SYDVKM. CDR3 protein: CASKPGKTEAFF. CDR3 nucleotide sequence: TGTGCCAGCAAACCAGGGAAAACTGAAGCTTTCTTT.

The chain combines TRBV28 with TRBJ1-2, with D unclear. This CDR3 comprises 11 residues. V was clipped by 6 bases and J by 4 bases, with 6 bases between them. The germline CDR1 and CDR2 sequences are MDHEN and SYDVKM. CDR3 sequence (DNA): TGTGCCAGCAGGGCCCCCTATGGCTACACCTTC. Amino acid sequence: CASRAPYGYTF.

This chain connects TRBV2 to TRBJ2-1; TRBD2 matches 8 bases. The CDR3 totals 15 residues. Germline V gene sequence: CDR1 SNHLY, CDR2 FYNNEI. V lost 6 bases, J lost 2 bases, and 6 bases stayed unmatched. Written as DNA, the CDR3 is TGTGCCAGCAGAGGGCTAGCGGGTCCCTACAATGAGCAGTTCTTC. This gives the protein CASRGLAGPYNEQFF.

This clone turned up a few times. The rearrangement links TRBV7-9 to TRBJ2-2; possibly TRBD1 for D (6 bases). Germline values: CDR1 SEHNR, CDR2 FQNEAQ (reference sequence). The CDR3 consists of 14 residues. V gave up 7 bases and J gave up 9 bases, with 18 bases separating them. The DNA for the CDR3 is TGTGCCAGCACCTCCGAAGGGGGTTATAGGGAGCTGTTTTTT. Its translation is CASTSEGGYRELFF.

This chain connects TRBV5-1 to TRBJ2-7, with D perhaps TRBD2 (5 bases). Germline CDR1 reads SGHRS; CDR2 reads YFSETQ. Trimming stripped 6 bases from V and 0 bases from J, with 16 bases between. This CDR3 is built from 15 residues. CDR3 sequence (DNA): TGCGCCAGCATGGATGTCCGAACTAGCTCCTACGAGCAGTACTTC. Residues: CASMDVRTSSYEQYF.

The gene calls are TRBV7-9 and TRBJ1-1; 8 bases match TRBD1. Germline V gene sequence: CDR1 SEHNR, CDR2 FQNEAQ (reference sequence). V dropped 4 bases and J dropped 8; count of bases not matched to a gene: 9. The CDR3 runs to 14 residues. The CDR3 loop reads CASSSDRGIREAFF. The CDR3 coding sequence is TGTGCCAGCAGCTCCGACAGGGGCATTAGAGAAGCTTTCTTT.

The rearrangement joins TRBV5-4 to TRBJ2-3, with TRBD2 identical over 9 bases. V lost 2 bases and J lost 4; bases outside the gene matches: 8. The CDR3 totals 16 residues. Germline values: CDR1 SGHNT, CDR2 YYREEE (reference sequence). The CDR3 loop reads CASSLGPSGDSDTQYF. CDR3 nucleotide sequence: TGTGCCAGCAGCTTAGGGCCTAGCGGGGATTCAGATACGCAGTATTTT. The variable domain in full, with the rest retrieved from reference TRBV5-4 and TRBJ2-3, is ETGVTQSPTHLIKTRGQQVTLRCSSQSGHNTVSWYQQALGQGPQFIFQYYREEENGRGNFPPRFSGLQFPNYSSELNVNALELDDSALYLCASSLGPSGDSDTQYFGPGTRLTVL.

This clone was detected only a few times. The chain carries TRBV10-1 and TRBJ2-4, with D perhaps matching TRBD2 (6 bases). V was shortened by 11 bases and J by 0 bases, with 17 bases between the two germline ends. CDR1 and CDR2 from the germline V gene are WNHNN and SYGVQD (reference sequence). The CDR3 has 15 amino acids. The CDR3 DNA reads as TGCGCCGCAGGGTGTCTGGGGGGAGCCAAAAACATTCAGTACTTC. As protein: CAAGCLGGAKNIQYF.

The V gene is TRBV6-1, the J gene TRBJ1-2; 9 bases map to TRBD1. V gave up 11 bases and J gave up 6 bases; unmatched junction bases: 10. Germline V gives CDR1 MNHNS, CDR2 SASEGT. The CDR3 extends over 13 amino acids. The CDR3 DNA is TGTGCCTCAATACCCCGACAGGGGGATGGCTACACCTTC. This codes for CASIPRQGDGYTF.

The V gene is TRBV7-9, the J gene TRBJ1-4; perhaps TRBD1 as D (5 bases). The CDR3 is made up of 14 amino acids. Per germline, CDR1 SEHNR and CDR2 FQNEAQ (reference sequence). V lost 6 bases and J lost 15, with 23 bases in between. CDR3 coding DNA: TGTGCCAGCAGTTCCGGGGGGGTGTGGAATTCTGTGTTTTTT. It codes for CASSSGGVWNSVFF.

In DNA, the CDR3 is TGTGCCAGCAGTTACTCGAGGGGAGGCGGCTACACCTTC. Its translation is CASSYSRGGGYTF. The rearrangement uses TRBV6-5 and TRBJ1-2, with TRBD1 as a possible D gene (5 bases). V was shortened by 0 bases and J by 8 bases, with 10 bases between the two germline ends. This CDR3 is built from 13 residues. Germline CDR1 reads MNHEY; CDR2 reads SVGAGI.

The V call is TRBV5-1, the J call TRBJ2-5, with 7 bases aligning to TRBD1. V shed 5 bases and J 1 base; nucleotides not matched to a gene: 5. Germline lookup yields CDR1 SGHRS and CDR2 YFSETQ. The CDR3 has 14 residues. The CDR3 coding sequence is TGCGCCAGCAGGAAGGGACAGTCCCAAGAGACCCAGTACTTC. It yields the protein CASRKGQSQETQYF. Using reference TRBV5-1 and TRBJ2-5 for the parts outside the CDR3, the full variable domain is KAGVTQTPRYLIKTRGQQVTLSCSPISGHRSVSWYQQTPGQGLQFLFEYFSETQRNKGNFPGRFSGRQFSNSRSEMNVSTLELGDSALYLCASRKGQSQETQYFGPGTRLLVL.

The chain uses TRBV15 and TRBJ2-7; D perhaps matches TRBD2 (6 bases). Looked up from germline, CDR1 is LNHNV and CDR2 is YYDKDF (reference sequence). The V and J ends lost 2 bases and 9 bases respectively, with 14 bases between them. The CDR3 has 13 amino acids. The CDR3 DNA follows: TGTGCCACCAGCAGATATGGGACTCCTGGGCAGTACTTC. Its translation: CATSRYGTPGQYF.

This clone has only a few counts. V usage is TRBV2 and J usage is TRBJ2-1; 7 nucleotides agree with TRBD2. The CDR3 is 17 residues long. V lost 5 bases, J lost 8 bases, and 18 bases stayed unmatched. The germline V gene encodes CDR1 SNHLY and CDR2 FYNNEI. In DNA, the CDR3 is TGTGCCAGCAGTCTGGGAGCGGGACGGGAGGATTACCATGAGCAGTTCTTC. Translating it yields CASSLGAGREDYHEQFF.

The V gene is TRBV28, the J gene TRBJ1-2, with D unresolved. The CDR3 spans 14 residues. Germline assignment: CDR1 MDHEN and CDR2 SYDVKM. With 2 bases removed from V and 6 bases from J, the gap between germline ends came to 13 bases. The CDR3 nucleotides read TGTGCCAGCAGTTTAACCCCGCAGGCGCATGGCTACACCTTC. Its protein product is CASSLTPQAHGYTF.

The rearrangement links TRBV7-2 to TRBJ1-6; D remains unclear. The CDR3 is made up of 14 amino acids. Trimming pared 1 base from V and 7 bases from J, leaving 8 bases between. Per germline, CDR1 SGHTA and CDR2 FQGNSA. CDR3 region: CASSLVRSNSPLHF. CDR3 DNA sequence: TGTGCCAGCAGCTTAGTGCGGTCAAATTCACCCCTCCACTTT.

The chain uses TRBV28 and TRBJ1-2; 9 nucleotides agree with TRBD1. Trimming removed 1 base from V and 5 bases from J; junction bases left unmatched: 11. The CDR3 totals 17 residues. Germline CDR1 is MDHEN and CDR2 is SYDVKM. The CDR3 DNA reads TGTGCCAGCAGTTTATCAGGGACAGGGCCGGGAGGGTATGGCTACACCTTC. Amino acid sequence: CASSLSGTGPGGYGYTF.

This clone was counted a few times. The J gene is TRBJ1-1, the V gene TRBV4-2, with 7 bases that match TRBD1. The CDR3 is made up of 15 amino acids. Germline V gene lookup returns CDR1 LGHNA and CDR2 YNFKEQ. Trimming cost V 2 bases and J 5 bases; bases outside gene matches: 8. The DNA for the CDR3 is TGTGCCAGCAGCCAACGTTTCAGGGGGGATACTGAAGCTTTCTTT. Its protein product is CASSQRFRGDTEAFF.

The chain employs TRBV9 and TRBJ2-6; no reliable D call. This CDR3 spans 15 amino acids. With 4 bases removed from V and 1 base from J, the gap between germline ends came to 9 bases. Germline CDR1 reads SGDLS; CDR2 reads YYNGEE. In nucleotides, the CDR3 is TGTGCCAGCAGCCCGATCAGTTCTGGGGCCAACGTCCTGACTTTC. Residues: CASSPISSGANVLTF.

The rearrangement uses TRBV28 and TRBJ1-2, with D possibly matching TRBD1 (6 bases). The germline V and J ends were trimmed by 7 bases and 4 bases, with 16 bases remaining between them. From germline, CDR1 is MDHEN and CDR2 SYDVKM. This CDR3 is 14 amino acids long. This CDR3 is CASNVGGQPYGYTF. In DNA, the CDR3 is TGTGCCAGCAATGTAGGGGGACAACCCTATGGCTACACCTTC.

The chain uses TRBV18 and TRBJ2-4; 11 bases match TRBD2. The CDR3 contains 13 residues. CDR1 and CDR2 from the germline V gene are KGHSH and LQKENI. Germline trimming cut 4 bases from V and 14 bases from J; bases unmatched to any gene: 7. Here the CDR3 reads CASSLTGTSGEYF. The CDR3 DNA sequence: TGTGCCAGCTCACTGACCGGGACTAGCGGCGAGTACTTC.

V is TRBV28 and J is TRBJ1-5, with D maybe TRBD1 (5 bases). The CDR3 runs 14 residues. V was pared by 4 bases and J by 7 bases, with 14 bases between. Germline V gene sequence: CDR1 MDHEN, CDR2 SYDVKM. CDR3 sequence: CASSSSAGQQPQHF. The DNA for the CDR3 is TGTGCCAGCAGTTCCTCCGCAGGGCAACAGCCCCAGCATTTT.

This chain joins TRBV9 and TRBJ2-1, with D possibly being TRBD2 (6 bases). Germline V gives CDR1 SGDLS, CDR2 YYNGEE. Trimming cost V 0 bases and J 2 bases, with 6 bases left between them. This CDR3 spans 14 amino acids. The CDR3 DNA reads as TGTGCCAGCAGCGTAGTAGCGGCCTACAATGAGCAGTTCTTC. Translated: CASSVVAAYNEQFF.